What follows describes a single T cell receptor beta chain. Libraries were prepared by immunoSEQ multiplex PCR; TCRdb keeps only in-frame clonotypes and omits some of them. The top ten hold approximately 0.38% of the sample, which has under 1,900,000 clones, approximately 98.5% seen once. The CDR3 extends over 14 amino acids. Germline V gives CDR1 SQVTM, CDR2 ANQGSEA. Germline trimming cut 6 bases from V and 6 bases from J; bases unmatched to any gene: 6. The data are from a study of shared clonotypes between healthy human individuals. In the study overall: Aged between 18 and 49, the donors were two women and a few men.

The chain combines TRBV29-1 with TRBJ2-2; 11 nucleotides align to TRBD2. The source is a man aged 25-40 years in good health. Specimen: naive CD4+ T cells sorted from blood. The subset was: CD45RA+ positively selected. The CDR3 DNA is TGCAGCGTGCCGACTAGCGGGATCGCCGGGGAGCTGTTTTTT. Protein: CSVPTSGIAGELFF.